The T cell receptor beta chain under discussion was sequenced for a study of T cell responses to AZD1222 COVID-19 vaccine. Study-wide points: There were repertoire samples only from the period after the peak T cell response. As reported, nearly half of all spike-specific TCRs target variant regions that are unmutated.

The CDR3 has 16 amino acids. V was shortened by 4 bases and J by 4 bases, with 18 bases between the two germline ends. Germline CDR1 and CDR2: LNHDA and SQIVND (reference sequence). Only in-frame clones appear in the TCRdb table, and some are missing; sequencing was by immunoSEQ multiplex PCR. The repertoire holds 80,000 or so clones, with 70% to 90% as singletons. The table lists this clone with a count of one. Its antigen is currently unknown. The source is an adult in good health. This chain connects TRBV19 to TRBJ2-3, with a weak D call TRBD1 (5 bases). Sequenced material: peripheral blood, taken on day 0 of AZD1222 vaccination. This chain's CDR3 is CASSNGARRLADTQYF. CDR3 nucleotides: TGTGCCAGTAGTAATGGGGCTAGAAGGTTGGCAGATACGCAGTATTTT.